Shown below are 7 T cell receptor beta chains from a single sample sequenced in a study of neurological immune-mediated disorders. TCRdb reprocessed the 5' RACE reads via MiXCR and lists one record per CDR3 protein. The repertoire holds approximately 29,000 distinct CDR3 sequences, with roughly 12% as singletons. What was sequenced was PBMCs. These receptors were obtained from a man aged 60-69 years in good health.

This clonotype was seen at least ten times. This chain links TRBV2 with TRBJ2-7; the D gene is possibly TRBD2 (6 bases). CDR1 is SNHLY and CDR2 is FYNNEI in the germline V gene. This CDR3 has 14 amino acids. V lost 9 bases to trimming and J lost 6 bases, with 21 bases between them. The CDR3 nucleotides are TGTGCCAGAAACCTCCGGGACTTGGTTCGCGAGCAGTACTTC. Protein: CARNLRDLVREQYF.

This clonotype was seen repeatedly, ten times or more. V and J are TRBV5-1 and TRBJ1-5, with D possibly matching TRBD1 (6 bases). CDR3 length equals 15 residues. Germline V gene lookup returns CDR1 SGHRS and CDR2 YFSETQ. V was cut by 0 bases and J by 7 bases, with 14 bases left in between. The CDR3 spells CASSLGPGQRQPQHF. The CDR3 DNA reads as TGCGCCAGCAGCTTGGGCCCGGGACAAAGACAGCCCCAGCATTTT.

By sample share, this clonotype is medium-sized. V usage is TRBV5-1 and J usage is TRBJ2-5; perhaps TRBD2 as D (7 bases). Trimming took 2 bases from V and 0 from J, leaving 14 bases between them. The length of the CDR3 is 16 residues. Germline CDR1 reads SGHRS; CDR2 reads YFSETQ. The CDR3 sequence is CASSFISGGYQETQYF. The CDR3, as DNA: TGCGCCAGCAGCTTTATCTCGGGGGGCTACCAAGAGACCCAGTACTTC.

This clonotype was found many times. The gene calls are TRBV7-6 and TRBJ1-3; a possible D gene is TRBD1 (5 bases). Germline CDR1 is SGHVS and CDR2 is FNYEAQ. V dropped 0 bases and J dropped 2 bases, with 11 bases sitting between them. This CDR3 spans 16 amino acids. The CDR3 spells CASSLAVRQTGNTIYF. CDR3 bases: TGTGCCAGCAGCTTAGCTGTCCGACAGACTGGAAACACCATATATTTT.

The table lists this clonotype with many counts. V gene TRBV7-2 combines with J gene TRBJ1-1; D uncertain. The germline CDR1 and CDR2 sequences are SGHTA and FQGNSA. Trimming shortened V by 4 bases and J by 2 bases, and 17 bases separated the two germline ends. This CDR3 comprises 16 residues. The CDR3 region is CASSSSRGLVNTEAFF. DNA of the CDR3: TGTGCCAGCAGCTCATCTCGCGGGTTGGTAAACACTGAAGCTTTCTTT.

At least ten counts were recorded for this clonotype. CDR3 DNA sequence: TGTGCCATCTGGACTAGCGGGACCCCAGATACGCAGTATTTT. Its translation is CAIWTSGTPDTQYF. This chain joins TRBV10-3 and TRBJ2-3; 12 bases match TRBD2. There are 14 residues in the CDR3. Trimming at V came to 8 bases and at J to 4 bases, leaving 4 bases not matched to a gene. Germline-derived CDR1 and CDR2 are ENHRY and SYGVKD.

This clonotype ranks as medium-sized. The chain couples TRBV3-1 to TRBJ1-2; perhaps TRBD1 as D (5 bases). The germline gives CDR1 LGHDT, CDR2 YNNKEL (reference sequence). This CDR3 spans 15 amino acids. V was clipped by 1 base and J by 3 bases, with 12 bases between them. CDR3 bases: TGTGCCAGCAGCCAAGGTACAGGAACATACTATGGCTACACCTTC. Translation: CASSQGTGTYYGYTF.